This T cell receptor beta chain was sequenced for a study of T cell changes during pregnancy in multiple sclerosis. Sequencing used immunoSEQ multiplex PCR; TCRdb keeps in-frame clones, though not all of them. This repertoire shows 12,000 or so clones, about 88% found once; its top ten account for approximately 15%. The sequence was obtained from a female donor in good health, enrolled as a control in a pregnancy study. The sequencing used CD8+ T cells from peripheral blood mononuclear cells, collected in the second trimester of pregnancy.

Here the CDR3 DNA reads TGTGCCAGCAGCCCACACAGGGGGGGCGACTATGGCTACACCTTC. Protein: CASSPHRGGDYGYTF. This chain links TRBV7-9 with TRBJ1-2; 8 bases map to TRBD1. The CDR3 covers 15 residues. J gave up 3 bases and V 5 bases, and 8 bases lay outside the gene matches. CDR1 and CDR2 (germline): SEHNR, FQNEAQ (reference sequence).